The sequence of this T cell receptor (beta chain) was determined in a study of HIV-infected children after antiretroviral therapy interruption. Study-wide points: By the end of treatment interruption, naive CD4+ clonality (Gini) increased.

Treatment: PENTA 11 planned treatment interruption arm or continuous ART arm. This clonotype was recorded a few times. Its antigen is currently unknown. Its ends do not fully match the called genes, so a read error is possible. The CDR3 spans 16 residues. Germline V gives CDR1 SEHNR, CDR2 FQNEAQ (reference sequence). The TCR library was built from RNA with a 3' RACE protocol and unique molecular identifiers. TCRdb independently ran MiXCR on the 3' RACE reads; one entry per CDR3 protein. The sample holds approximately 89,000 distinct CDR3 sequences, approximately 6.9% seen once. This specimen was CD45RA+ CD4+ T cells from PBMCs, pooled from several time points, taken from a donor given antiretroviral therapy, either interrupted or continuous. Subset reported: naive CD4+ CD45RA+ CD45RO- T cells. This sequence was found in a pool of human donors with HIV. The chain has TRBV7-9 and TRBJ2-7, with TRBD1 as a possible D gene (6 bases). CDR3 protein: CANSPPDSPISYEQYF. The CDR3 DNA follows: TGTGCCAACAGCCCCCCGGACAGTCCCATCTCCTACGAGCAGTACTTC.